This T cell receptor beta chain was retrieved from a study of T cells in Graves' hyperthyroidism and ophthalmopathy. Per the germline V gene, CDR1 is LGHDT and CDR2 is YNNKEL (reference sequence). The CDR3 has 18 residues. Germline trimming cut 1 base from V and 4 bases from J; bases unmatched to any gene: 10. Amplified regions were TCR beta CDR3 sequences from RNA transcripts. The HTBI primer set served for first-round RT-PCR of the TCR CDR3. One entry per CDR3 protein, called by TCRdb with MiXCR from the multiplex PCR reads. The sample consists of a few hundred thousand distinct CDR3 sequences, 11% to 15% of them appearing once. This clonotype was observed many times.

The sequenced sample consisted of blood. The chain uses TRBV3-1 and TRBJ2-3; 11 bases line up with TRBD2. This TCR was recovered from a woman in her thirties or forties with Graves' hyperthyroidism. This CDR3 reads CASSQGLAGGPVPDTQYF. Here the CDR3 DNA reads TGTGCCAGCAGCCAAGGGCTAGCGGGAGGACCCGTCCCAGATACGCAGTATTTT.